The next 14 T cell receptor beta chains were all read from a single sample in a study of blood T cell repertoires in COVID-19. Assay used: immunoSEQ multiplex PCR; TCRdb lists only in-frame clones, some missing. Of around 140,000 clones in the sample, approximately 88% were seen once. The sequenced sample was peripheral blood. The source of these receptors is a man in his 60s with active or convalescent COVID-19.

The CDR3 spells CAISESSLGSSYNSPLHF. CDR3 in DNA: TGTGCCATCAGTGAGTCCTCGTTGGGGAGCTCCTATAATTCACCCCTCCACTTT. J is TRBJ1-6 and V is TRBV10-3, with no clear D. V was clipped by 0 bases and J by 0 bases, with 12 bases between them. There are 18 residues in the CDR3. In germline, CDR1 is ENHRY, CDR2 SYGVKD.

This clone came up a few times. In DNA form, the CDR3 reads TGTGCCAGCAGTTTGAGGGTAAATCAGCCCCAGCATTTT. Amino acids: CASSLRVNQPQHF. This chain links TRBV12-3 or TRBV12-4 with TRBJ1-5; D is unresolved. The ends were cut back, 3 bases at V and 4 bases at J, with 7 bases in the middle. There are 13 residues in the CDR3.

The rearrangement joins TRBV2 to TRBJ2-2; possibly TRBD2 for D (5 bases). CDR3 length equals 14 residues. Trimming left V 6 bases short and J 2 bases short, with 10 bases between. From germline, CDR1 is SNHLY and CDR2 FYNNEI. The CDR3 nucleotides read TGTGCCAGCAGCTCGGACTTTAACACCGGGGAGCTGTTTTTT. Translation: CASSSDFNTGELFF.

CDR3 nucleotides: TGTGCCAGCAGTGCGGGACAGAGCTCTGGAAACACCATATATTTT. This encodes CASSAGQSSGNTIYF. The gene calls are TRBV2 and TRBJ1-3, with 7 bases matching TRBD1. The germline CDR1 and CDR2 sequences are SNHLY and FYNNEI. The CDR3 loop spans 15 amino acids. Trimming took 4 bases from V and 0 from J; bases not matched to a gene: 3.

The CDR3 sequence: CASSLSSGLQETQYF. The CDR3 bases are TGTGCCAGCAGCTTGAGTAGCGGGCTCCAAGAGACCCAGTACTTC. V is TRBV7-9 and J is TRBJ2-5, with 7 bases lining up with TRBD2. CDR3 size: 15 residues. Germline V gene lookup returns CDR1 SEHNR and CDR2 FQNEAQ (reference sequence). V lost 3 bases, J lost 1 base, and 5 bases stayed unmatched. Full variable domain (rest looked up from reference TRBV7-9 and TRBJ2-5): DTGVSQNPRHKITKRGQNVTFRCDPISEHNRLYWYRQTLGQGPEFLTYFQNEAQLEKSRLLSDRFSAERPKGSFSTLEIQRTEQGDSAMYLCASSLSSGLQETQYFGPGTRLLVL.

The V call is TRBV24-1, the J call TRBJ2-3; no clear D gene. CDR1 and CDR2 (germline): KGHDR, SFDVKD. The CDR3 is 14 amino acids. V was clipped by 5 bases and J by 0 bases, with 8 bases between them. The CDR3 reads CATSGGISTDTQYF. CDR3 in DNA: TGTGCCACCAGTGGCGGTATCAGCACAGATACGCAGTATTTT.

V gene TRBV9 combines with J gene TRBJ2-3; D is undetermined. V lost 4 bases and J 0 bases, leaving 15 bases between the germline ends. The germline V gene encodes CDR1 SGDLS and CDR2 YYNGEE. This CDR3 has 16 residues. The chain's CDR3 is CASSPSRSTSTDTQYF. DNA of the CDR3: TGTGCCAGCAGCCCATCCCGCTCAACTAGCACAGATACGCAGTATTTT.

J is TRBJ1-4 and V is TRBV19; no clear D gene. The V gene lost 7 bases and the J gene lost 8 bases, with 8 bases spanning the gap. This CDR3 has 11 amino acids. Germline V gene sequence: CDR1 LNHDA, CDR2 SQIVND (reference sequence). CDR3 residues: CASNSEEKLFF. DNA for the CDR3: TGTGCCAGTAACTCCGAAGAAAAACTGTTTTTT.

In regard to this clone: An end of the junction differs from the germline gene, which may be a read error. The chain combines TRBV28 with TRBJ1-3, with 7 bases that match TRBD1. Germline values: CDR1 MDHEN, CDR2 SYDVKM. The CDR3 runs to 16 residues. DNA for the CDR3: TGTGCCAGCCGTTTGGGTCGACAGGGAAGCGGAAACACCATATATTTT. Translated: CASRLGRQGSGNTIYF. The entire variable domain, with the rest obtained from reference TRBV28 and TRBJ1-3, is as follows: DVKVTQSSRYLVKRTGEKVFLECVQDMDHENMFWYRQDPGLGLRLIYFSYDVKMKEKGDIPEGYSVSREKKERFSLILESASTNQTSMYLCASRLGRQGSGNTIYFGEGSWLTVV.

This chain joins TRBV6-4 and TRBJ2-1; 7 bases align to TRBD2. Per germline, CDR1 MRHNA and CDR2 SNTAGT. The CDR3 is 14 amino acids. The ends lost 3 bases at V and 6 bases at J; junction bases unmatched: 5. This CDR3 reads CASSEVAGGNEQFF. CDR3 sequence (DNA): TGTGCCAGCAGTGAAGTAGCGGGCGGCAATGAGCAGTTCTTC.

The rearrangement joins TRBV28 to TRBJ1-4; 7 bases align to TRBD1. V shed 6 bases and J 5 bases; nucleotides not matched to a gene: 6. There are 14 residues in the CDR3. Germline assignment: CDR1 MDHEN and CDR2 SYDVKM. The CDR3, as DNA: TGTGCCAGCAGGGAGGACAGGACAAATGAAAAACTGTTTTTT. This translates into CASREDRTNEKLFF.

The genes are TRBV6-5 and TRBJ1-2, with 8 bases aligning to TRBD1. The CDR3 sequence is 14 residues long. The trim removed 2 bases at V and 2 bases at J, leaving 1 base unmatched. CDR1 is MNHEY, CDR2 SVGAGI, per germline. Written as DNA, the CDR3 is TGTGCCAGCAGTTACCGGGACAGGAACTATGGCTACACCTTC. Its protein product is CASSYRDRNYGYTF.

The CDR3 DNA reads as TGTGCCAGCAGCTCCTACCGGGACAGCAAAGGCTACACCTTC. This encodes CASSSYRDSKGYTF. The genes are TRBV7-9 and TRBJ1-2, with 7 positions matching TRBD1. CDR1 SEHNR and CDR2 FQNEAQ come from the germline V gene (reference sequence). V lost 4 bases and J lost 8; bases outside the gene matches: 10. This CDR3 comprises 14 residues. The variable domain in full, with the rest retrieved from reference TRBV7-9 and TRBJ1-2, is DTGVSQNPRHKITKRGQNVTFRCDPISEHNRLYWYRQTLGQGPEFLTYFQNEAQLEKSRLLSDRFSAERPKGSFSTLEIQRTEQGDSAMYLCASSSYRDSKGYTFGSGTRLTVV.

CDR3 sequence reads: CASSISGSTGELFF. Written as DNA, the CDR3 is TGTGCCAGTAGTATCAGCGGGAGTACCGGGGAGCTGTTTTTT. The chain joins TRBV19 to TRBJ2-2, with TRBD2 identical over 8 bases. The CDR3 is made up of 14 amino acids. V shed 3 bases, J shed 5 bases, and the junction held 2 bases outside the gene matches. CDR1 is LNHDA, CDR2 SQIVND, per germline (reference sequence).